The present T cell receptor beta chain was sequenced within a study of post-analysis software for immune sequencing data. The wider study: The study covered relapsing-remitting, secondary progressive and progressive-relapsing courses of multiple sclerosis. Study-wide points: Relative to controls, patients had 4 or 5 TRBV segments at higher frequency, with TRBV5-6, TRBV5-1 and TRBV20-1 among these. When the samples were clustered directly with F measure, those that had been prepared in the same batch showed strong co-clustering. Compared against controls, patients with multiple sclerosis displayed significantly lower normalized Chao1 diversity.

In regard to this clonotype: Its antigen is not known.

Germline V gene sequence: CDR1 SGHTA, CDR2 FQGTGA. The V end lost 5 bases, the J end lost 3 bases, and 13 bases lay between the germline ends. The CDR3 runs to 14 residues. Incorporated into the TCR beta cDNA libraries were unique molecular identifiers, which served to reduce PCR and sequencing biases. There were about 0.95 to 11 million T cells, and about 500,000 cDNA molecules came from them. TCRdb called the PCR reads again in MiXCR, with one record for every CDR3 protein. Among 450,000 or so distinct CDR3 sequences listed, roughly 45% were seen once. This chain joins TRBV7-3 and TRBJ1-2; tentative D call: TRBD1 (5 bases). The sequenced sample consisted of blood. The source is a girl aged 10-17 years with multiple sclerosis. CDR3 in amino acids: CASSPGGRDYGYTF. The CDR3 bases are TGTGCCAGCAGCCCCGGTGGCAGGGACTATGGCTACACCTTC.